This T cell receptor (beta chain) was documented in a study of beta chain features in type 1 diabetes. At the level of the study: All of the samples together had roughly 98 million sorted cells examined. The study, taken as a whole, reports: A PCR bias possibly favoring shorter templates would apply equally to patients and controls. VDJ junctions in type 1 diabetes patients carried more deletions and fewer insertions.

The study reverse transcribed the entire isolated RNA, so it sequenced expressed TCRB transcripts. About 3.7 million reads, on average, came from each naive, central memory and regulatory T cell sample. Clones were sequenced by immunoSEQ multiplex PCR, and TCRdb holds only the in-frame ones, with some missing. The sample has under 250,000 clones, roughly 14% seen once; the top ten hold about 0.026%. With respect to this clone: Antigen specificity is unknown.

Sequenced material: naive CD4+ T cells from blood. This clonotype was obtained from a woman in her forties in good health.

This CDR3 is CASSPPYPGDTQYF. The CDR3 bases are TGTGCCAGCTCACCACCCTATCCCGGAGATACGCAGTATTTT. This chain uses TRBV18 with TRBJ2-3; D uncertain. Germline-derived CDR1 and CDR2 are KGHSH and LQKENI. The CDR3 loop spans 14 amino acids. The germline V and J ends were trimmed by 0 bases and 5 bases, with 9 bases remaining between them.